What follows describes a single T cell receptor beta chain. Its antigen is unidentified. The germline gives CDR1 MNHEY, CDR2 SMNVEV (reference sequence). The CDR3 loop spans 15 amino acids. V shed 6 bases and J 4 bases; nucleotides not matched to a gene: 10. The source of the sample is a study of cytomegalovirus exposure and HLA in healthy donors. About the research overall: The use of the same platform for the 130 or so validation repertoires and the 550 to 700 first-cohort repertoires was reported by a later analysis.

Overall study findings and caveats: In vitro work confirmed that a few CMV-associated chains recognize CMV antigens. Rarity marked most TCR sequences, yet some public TCRs occurred in many donors.

Using immunoSEQ multiplex PCR, the repertoire was profiled, and TCRdb retains in-frame clones only, with some absent. Of some 170,000 clones listed, approximately 86% are singletons. While the first cohort had hundreds of subjects, the donors belonged to the separate validation cohort of over a hundred subjects. This chain uses TRBV27 with TRBJ2-5; 8 bases agree with TRBD2. This clonotype was sampled from a man aged 30-40 years in good health and CMV-seropositive. Sequencing was carried out using PBMCs. CDR3 region: CASSSSQLAAETQYF. CDR3 in DNA: TGTGCCAGCAGCTCCTCCCAACTAGCGGCAGAGACCCAGTACTTC.